The entry below describes one T cell receptor beta chain. The record originates from a study of control samples from healthy donors and cancer patients. Sequencing used immunoSEQ multiplex PCR; TCRdb keeps in-frame clones, though not all of them. The sample yields 100,000 to 150,000 clones, 85% to 95% seen once. This CDR3 region has 16 residues. The germline V gene has CDR1 SGHDT and CDR2 YYEEEE. Trimming removed 2 bases at V and 4 bases at J, with 18 bases between. The source of this sequence is a man aged 80 or over with head and neck cancer. The sample consisted of PBMCs. J is TRBJ1-1 and V is TRBV5-6, with D possibly TRBD1 on 5 matching bases. CDR3 sequence: CASSFMGGGVSTEAFF. In nucleotides, the CDR3 is TGTGCCAGCAGCTTCATGGGGGGAGGGGTGAGCACTGAAGCTTTCTTT. Together with reference TRBV5-6 and TRBJ1-1, the CDR3 gives the full variable domain: DAGVTQSPTHLIKTRGQQVTLRCSPKSGHDTVSWYQQALGQGPQFIFQYYEEEERQRGNFPDRFSGHQFPNYSSELNVNALLLGDSALYLCASSFMGGGVSTEAFFGQGTRLTVV.